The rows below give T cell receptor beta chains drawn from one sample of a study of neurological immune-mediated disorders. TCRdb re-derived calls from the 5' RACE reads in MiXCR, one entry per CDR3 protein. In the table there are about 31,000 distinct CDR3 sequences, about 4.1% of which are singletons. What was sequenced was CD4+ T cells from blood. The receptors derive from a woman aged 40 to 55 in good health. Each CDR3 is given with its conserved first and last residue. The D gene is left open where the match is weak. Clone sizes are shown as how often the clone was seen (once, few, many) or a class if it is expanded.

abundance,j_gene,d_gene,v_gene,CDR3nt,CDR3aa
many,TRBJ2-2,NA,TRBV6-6,TGTGCCAGCAGAACAGGAGCGAACACCGGGGAGCTGTTTTTT,CASRTGANTGELFF
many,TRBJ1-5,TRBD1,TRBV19,TGTGCCTCCGACGACAGGGCGAGCAATCAGCCCCAGCATTTT,CASDDRASNQPQHF
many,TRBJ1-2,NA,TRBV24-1,TGTGCCACCAGTGATTCGGACATCGGTTTTCGTGGCTACACCTTC,CATSDSDIGFRGYTF
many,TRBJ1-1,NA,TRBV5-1,TGCGCCAGCAGCTTGTACGTTGACAGTTTTGAAGCTTTCTTT,CASSLYVDSFEAFF
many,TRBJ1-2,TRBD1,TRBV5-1,TGCGCCAGCAGCCCCGGGACAGGGGGTGACTATGGCTACACCTTC,CASSPGTGGDYGYTF
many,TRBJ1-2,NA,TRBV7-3,TGTGCCAGCAGCTTATTGGGGGGGTATGGCTACACCTTC,CASSLLGGYGYTF
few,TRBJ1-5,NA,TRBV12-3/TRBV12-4,TGTGCCAGCAGTTTTCACGATTCCAATCAGCCCCAGCATTTT,CASSFHDSNQPQHF
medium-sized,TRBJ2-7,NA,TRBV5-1,TGCGCCAGCAGCAACGCAGCCCTCCGGGAGCAGTACTTC,CASSNAALREQYF
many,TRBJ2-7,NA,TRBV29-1,TGCAGCGTTGATGGCCAGCGAACGCGCTCCTACGAGCAGTACTTC,CSVDGQRTRSYEQYF
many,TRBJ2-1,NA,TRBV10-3,TGTGCCATTCTAAAAGAGGTACCCTACAATGAGCAGTTCTTC,CAILKEVPYNEQFF
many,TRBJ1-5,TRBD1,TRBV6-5,TGTGCCAGCAGTTTGACAGGGAATAGCAATCAGCCCCAGCATTTT,CASSLTGNSNQPQHF
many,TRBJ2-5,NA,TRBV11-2,TGTGCCAGCAGCCCCCGAAGGTTACTAGTCGAGACCCAGTACTTC,CASSPRRLLVETQYF
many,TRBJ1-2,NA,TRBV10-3,TGTGCCATCAAGAATCCCCGGGCGCCCCTCGGGGGCTACACCTTC,CAIKNPRAPLGGYTF
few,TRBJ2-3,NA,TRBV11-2,TGTGCCAGCAGCAAAGAAGGGACTCCCAGTAGAGATACGCAGTATTTT,CASSKEGTPSRDTQYF
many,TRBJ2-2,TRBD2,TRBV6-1,TGTGCCAGCAGTTCTGGCGGGAGGGCCGCCGGGGAGCTGTTTTTT,CASSSGGRAAGELFF
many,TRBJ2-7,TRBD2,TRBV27,TGTGCCAGCAGTTTATTCGCCGCGGGGGGGGACTCCTACGAGCAGTACTTC,CASSLFAAGGDSYEQYF